Below, 14 T cell receptor beta chains from the same sample are listed, as sequenced in a study of blood T cells in healthy people across ages. A sample-barcoded 5' primer and a J-beta primer mix were used in a second PCR of roughly 7 to 12 cycles. Each CDR3 protein is one row after TCRdb ran MiXCR on the 5' RACE reads. This sample has roughly 800,000 distinct CDR3 sequences, with roughly 60% found just once. The sample was blood. The receptors originated from a man aged 30-40 years in good health.

This clonotype has only a few counts. Here the CDR3 reads CASSPPPRTALYNEQFF. CDR3 DNA: TGTGCCAGCAGTCCCCCGCCGAGGACAGCACTGTACAATGAGCAGTTCTTC. The chain links TRBV12-3 or TRBV12-4 to TRBJ2-1; maybe TRBD1 (6 bases). The CDR3 totals 17 residues. V was clipped by 5 bases and J by 4 bases, with 21 bases between them.

This chain uses TRBV28 with TRBJ2-1, with D possibly being TRBD1 (5 bases). Germline V lookup: CDR1 MDHEN, CDR2 SYDVKM. The CDR3 is 14 amino acids. Trimming shortened V by 6 bases and J by 2 bases, and 11 bases separated the two germline ends. The CDR3 DNA reads TGTGCCAGCAGCCTAGGGGTCCCCTACAATGAGCAGTTCTTC. It translates to CASSLGVPYNEQFF.

This chain joins TRBV10-3 and TRBJ1-4; D is perhaps TRBD1 (5 bases). V dropped 4 bases and J dropped 6 bases, with 9 bases sitting between them. The germline CDR1 and CDR2 sequences are ENHRY and SYGVKD. The CDR3 has 13 residues. The CDR3 coding sequence is TGTGCCATCAGTGCCAGGGTAGATGAAAAACTGTTTTTT. As protein: CAISARVDEKLFF.

The chain uses TRBV21-1 and TRBJ2-5; the table's TRBD2 call for D was not verified on the DNA. TRBV21-1 is assigned pseudogene status. CDR3 size: 14 residues. DNA of the CDR3: TGTGCCAGCAGCAAAGGACTAGCGGAAGAGACCCAGTACTTC. Protein sequence: CASSKGLAEETQYF.

About this clonotype: The junction departs from germline at one end; a sequencing error may be responsible. The chain couples TRBV24-1 to TRBJ2-1; no clear D. CDR3 size: 12 residues. Germline V gives CDR1 KGHDR, CDR2 SFDVKD. The CDR3 DNA follows: TGTGCCACCAGTGATTTCGTGGGTGAGCGGTTCTTC. It translates to CATSDFVGERFF.

This clonotype appeared a few times. The chain links TRBV21-1 to TRBJ2-7; the table's D call of TRBD1 was not tested on the DNA. TRBV21-1 is designated a pseudogene. The CDR3 loop spans 13 amino acids. CDR3 sequence (DNA): TGTGCCAGCAGCAAAGAGGGGGGCCCAGGGGAGTACTTC. Translation gives CASSKEGGPGEYF.

The chain couples TRBV20-1 to TRBJ2-7, with 7 nucleotides matching TRBD1. Germline-derived CDR1 and CDR2 are DFQATT and SNEGSKA (reference sequence). The CDR3 sequence is 13 residues long. The J segment lost 0 bases and the V segment lost 5 bases, leaving 4 bases of the junction unmatched. The CDR3 sequence: CSAEDRVSYEQYF. The DNA of the CDR3 is TGCAGTGCTGAAGACAGGGTCTCCTACGAGCAGTACTTC.

The rearrangement uses TRBV29-1 and TRBJ1-2; no definite D call. The CDR3 contains 13 residues. Trimming left V 4 bases short and J 7 bases short, with 16 bases between. The germline V gene has CDR1 SQVTM and CDR2 ANQGSEA. CDR3: CSVVPEANPGYTF. CDR3 DNA: TGCAGCGTTGTTCCGGAGGCAAATCCTGGCTACACCTTC.

This clonotype was recorded only once. The V and J genes are TRBV12-3 or TRBV12-4 and TRBJ2-1, with 11 bases lining up with TRBD2. With the DNA end fitting TRBJ2-7 better, the J assignment may be wrong. The CDR3 runs to 18 residues. The CDR3 region has the DNA TGTGCCAGCAGTTTCGGGTCTAGCGGGAGGATGAGGCACAATGAGCAGTACTTC. It codes for CASSFGSSGRMRHNEQYF.

V and J are TRBV9 and TRBJ1-4, with 8 bases matching TRBD1. The V segment lost 3 bases and the J segment 3 bases; nucleotides outside the gene matches: 4. This CDR3 contains 15 residues. Germline V CDR1 and CDR2: SGDLS, YYNGEE. CDR3 bases: TGTGCCAGCAGCGGGAGGACAGGGCCTAATGAAAAACTGTTTTTT. Amino acid sequence: CASSGRTGPNEKLFF.

This CDR3 is CASSQEAETLQETQYF. The CDR3 coding sequence is TGCGCCAGCAGCCAAGAGGCTGAGACACTCCAAGAGACCCAGTACTTC. This chain links TRBV4-1 with TRBJ2-5; D ambiguous. CDR1 is MGHRA, CDR2 YSYEKL, per germline. The CDR3 totals 16 residues. V lost 0 bases, J lost 1 base, and 12 bases lay in between.

In its sample, this clonotype was seen a few times. The V gene is TRBV7-9, the J gene TRBJ2-1, with no clear D. The CDR3 spans 11 residues. V was trimmed by 3 bases and J by 9 bases, leaving 6 bases between them. Germline V lookup: CDR1 SEHNR, CDR2 FQNEAQ (reference sequence). The CDR3 DNA is TGTGCCAGCAGCTTTGGGATTGAGCAGTTCTTC. This encodes CASSFGIEQFF. The full variable domain, completed using reference TRBV7-9 and TRBJ2-1, is DTGVSQNPRHKITKRGQNVTFRCDPISEHNRLYWYRQTLGQGPEFLTYFQNEAQLEKSRLLSDRFSAERPKGSFSTLEIQRTEQGDSAMYLCASSFGIEQFFGPGTRLTVL.

The DNA of the CDR3 is TGTGCCAGCAGCCTGGGGAGGGGAGTAACGGGGTACAATGAGCAGTTCTTC. It is translated as CASSLGRGVTGYNEQFF. The chain has TRBV4-2 and TRBJ2-1; 7 bases are a match to TRBD2. With 4 bases clipped from V and 4 bases from J, the junction kept 13 bases outside the gene matches. The CDR3 is 17 residues long. From germline, CDR1 is LGHNA and CDR2 YNFKEQ.

This clonotype was seen more than once but under ten times. The chain is built from TRBV7-2 and TRBJ1-2; 9 bases line up with TRBD1. Germline V gives CDR1 SGHTA, CDR2 FQGNSA. Trimming took 3 bases from V and 4 from J; bases not matched to a gene: 6. The CDR3 sequence is 15 residues long. DNA for the CDR3: TGTGCCAGCAGCTTGCTCGGGACAGGGCCCTATGGCTACACCTTC. This encodes CASSLLGTGPYGYTF.